This T cell receptor (beta chain) was documented in a study of blood T cell repertoires in COVID-19. Measured with immunoSEQ multiplex PCR; TCRdb has only the in-frame clones, and not every one. Here the sample spans about 190,000 clones, roughly 80% being singletons. Germline V gives CDR1 LNHDA, CDR2 SQIVND (reference sequence). With V trimmed by 6 bases and J by 0 bases, 8 bases remained unmatched. CDR3 length: 15 amino acids. This chain links TRBV19 with TRBJ2-7, with 7 bases lining up with TRBD1. The receptor was derived from a woman in her forties with acute or convalescent COVID-19. Sequenced sample: peripheral blood. CDR3 in DNA: TGTGCCAGTAGCCTGAACCGGGACAGCTCCTACGAGCAGTACTTC. Translation gives CASSLNRDSSYEQYF.